A single sample gave rise to the 2 T cell receptor beta chains below, sequenced in a study of blood T cell repertoires in COVID-19. Sequencing used immunoSEQ multiplex PCR; TCRdb keeps in-frame clones, though not all of them. Among roughly 6,100 clones, approximately 89% were seen once, and the ten largest hold roughly 50%. Sample: peripheral blood. The receptors come from a human donor in a cohort sampled during active COVID-19.

This chain connects TRBV11-2 to TRBJ1-4; D unclear. The germline gives CDR1 SGHAT, CDR2 FQNNGV. The CDR3 is 14 residues long. V lost 5 bases and J 7 bases, leaving 14 bases between the germline ends. The CDR3 reads CASSPTEGGEKLFF. For the CDR3, the DNA is TGTGCCAGCAGCCCCACGGAGGGCGGTGAAAAACTGTTTTTT.

V and J are TRBV19 and TRBJ2-3; perhaps TRBD1 as D (5 bases). The CDR3 is 17 amino acids. Per the germline V gene, CDR1 is LNHDA and CDR2 is SQIVND (reference sequence). Trimming pared 2 bases from V and 5 bases from J, leaving 20 bases between. The CDR3 bases are TGTGCCAGTAGTATATTGGGTTCGATCAGGGATGTAGATACGCAGTATTTT. Protein: CASSILGSIRDVDTQYF.